These 30 T cell receptor beta chains were all obtained from the same sample, sequenced in a study of blood T cell repertoires in COVID-19. The repertoire was sequenced with immunoSEQ multiplex PCR; TCRdb's copy has only in-frame clones and lacks some. Here the sample spans fewer than 200,000 clones, about 80% being singletons. The source material was peripheral blood. The receptors originated from a woman in her 70s with acute or convalescent COVID-19.

The rearrangement links TRBV3-1 (or the pseudogene TRBV3-2) to TRBJ1-1; the D is unclear. V was cut by 1 base and J by 1 base, with 16 bases left in between. The germline V gene has CDR1 LGHDT and CDR2 YNNKEL (reference sequence). The CDR3 is made up of 17 amino acids. Here the CDR3 DNA reads TGTGCCAGCAGCCAAGTCTTTAGACGGGGAAAGAACACTGAAGCTTTCTTT. The encoded protein is CASSQVFRRGKNTEAFF.

The V and J genes are TRBV29-1 and TRBJ1-2; no firm D call. In germline, CDR1 is SQVTM, CDR2 ANQGSEA. V was clipped by 7 bases and J by 2 bases, with 11 bases between them. The CDR3 is 12 amino acids. CDR3 in DNA: TGCAGCGCCGCGGGCACCAACTATGGCTACACCTTC. This sequence encodes CSAAGTNYGYTF.

V usage is TRBV9 and J usage is TRBJ2-1; 7 positions agree with TRBD2. CDR3 length equals 15 residues. Germline trimming cut 3 bases from V and 8 bases from J; bases unmatched to any gene: 11. Germline CDR1 and CDR2: SGDLS and YYNGEE. CDR3 in DNA: TGTGCCAGCAGCGGAGGGGCGGGACTACGCGATGAGCAGTTCTTC. This translates into CASSGGAGLRDEQFF.

This sequence joins TRBV10-3 and TRBJ2-5; 9 positions agree with TRBD2. Per the germline V gene, CDR1 is ENHRY and CDR2 is SYGVKD. The CDR3 length is 14 residues. Germline trimming cut 9 bases from V and 5 bases from J; bases unmatched to any gene: 10. DNA for the CDR3: TGTGCCATAAAAGGTAGCGGGAGTGGGGAGACCCAGTACTTC. It is translated as CAIKGSGSGETQYF.

This chain connects TRBV2 to TRBJ1-6, with a tentative D call TRBD1 (6 bases). Trimming cost V 6 bases and J 8 bases, with 17 bases left between them. This CDR3 has 15 residues. Germline CDR1 SNHLY, CDR2 FYNNEI. CDR3 DNA sequence: TGTGCCAGCAGCGAGGATGACAGGTCCCATTCACCCCTCCACTTT. Translating gives CASSEDDRSHSPLHF.

This sequence joins TRBV29-1 and TRBJ1-2; TRBD1 matches 8 bases. CDR1 and CDR2 from the germline V gene are SQVTM and ANQGSEA. The CDR3 loop spans 13 amino acids. V lost 6 bases, J lost 1 base, and 4 bases stayed unmatched. CDR3 nucleotide sequence: TGCAGCGTGAGGACAGGGAGTAACTATGGCTACACCTTC. As protein: CSVRTGSNYGYTF.

This chain links TRBV9 with TRBJ2-5; possibly TRBD2 for D (6 bases). The CDR3 length is 14 residues. Germline CDR1 SGDLS, CDR2 YYNGEE. V dropped 4 bases and J dropped 5 bases, with 15 bases sitting between them. CDR3 in amino acids: CASSRGTQTETQYF. CDR3 bases: TGTGCCAGCAGCCGCGGGACCCAGACGGAGACCCAGTACTTC.

The chain has TRBV5-1 and TRBJ2-3; a weak D match, TRBD2 (5 bases). With 2 bases removed from V and 3 bases from J, the gap between germline ends came to 16 bases. The CDR3 is 16 residues long. Germline assignment: CDR1 SGHRS and CDR2 YFSETQ. The CDR3 coding sequence is TGCGCCAGCAGCTTATTTGGGGTTCGGGGAACAGATACGCAGTATTTT. Translation gives CASSLFGVRGTDTQYF.

The V and J genes are TRBV11-3 and TRBJ2-1, with a tentative D call TRBD2 (5 bases). The CDR3 has 14 amino acids. Germline V gene data show CDR1 as SGHNT and CDR2 as YENEEA. Trimming removed 5 bases from V and 7 bases from J, with 15 bases in between. In nucleotides, the CDR3 is TGTGCCAGCAGCCTTAGTACTAGTACGAATGAGCAGTTCTTC. It translates to CASSLSTSTNEQFF.

CDR3 amino acids: CASSYLTSGSSNEQFF. The CDR3 nucleotides are TGCGCCAGCAGCTATCTGACTAGCGGGAGTTCAAATGAGCAGTTCTTC. The chain joins TRBV5-1 to TRBJ2-1, with 12 bases matching TRBD2. Germline lookup yields CDR1 SGHRS and CDR2 YFSETQ. The CDR3 is 16 residues long. V was pared by 3 bases and J by 7 bases, with 8 bases of the junction left unmatched.

J is TRBJ1-3 and V is TRBV19; TRBD1 might be the D (5 bases). Trimming removed 4 bases at V and 0 bases at J, with 13 bases between. This CDR3 has 16 amino acids. The germline V gene encodes CDR1 LNHDA and CDR2 SQIVND (reference sequence). The CDR3 DNA sequence: TGTGCCAGTAGTACATCGACAGCAAGCTCTGGAAACACCATATATTTT. This sequence encodes CASSTSTASSGNTIYF.

This sequence joins TRBV10-1 and TRBJ2-5; the match to TRBD1 covers 9 bases. Looked up from germline, CDR1 is WNHNN and CDR2 is SYGVQD (reference sequence). This CDR3 has 13 residues. V lost 4 bases, J lost 4 bases, and 1 base stayed unmatched. CDR3 sequence (DNA): TGCGCCAGCAGTGTGGGACAGGGAGAGACCCAGTACTTC. Amino acid sequence: CASSVGQGETQYF.

This chain uses TRBV29-1 with TRBJ1-2, with D hard to call. The CDR3 covers 15 residues. CDR1 and CDR2 (germline): SQVTM, ANQGSEA. V lost 1 base, J lost 2 bases, and 14 bases lay in between. The chain's CDR3 is CSVEGIGGLNYGYTF. The CDR3 nucleotides read TGCAGCGTTGAAGGAATTGGCGGGCTAAACTATGGCTACACCTTC.

The count of this clone is one. The V gene is TRBV11-1, the J gene TRBJ1-1, with no clear D. CDR1 and CDR2 (germline): SGHAT, FQDESV (reference sequence). With 5 bases removed from V and 5 bases from J, the gap between germline ends came to 15 bases. The CDR3 consists of 14 residues. The DNA of the CDR3 is TGTGCCAGCAGCCCCTCCCCGATCGGTACTGAAGCTTTCTTT. It translates to CASSPSPIGTEAFF.

CDR3 protein: CASSANEKLFF. The DNA for the CDR3 is TGTGCCAGCAGTGCGAATGAAAAACTGTTTTTT. The J gene is TRBJ1-4, the V gene TRBV28; D is unclear. The CDR3 spans 11 residues. V lost 5 bases and J lost 5, with 3 bases in between. Germline CDR1 MDHEN, CDR2 SYDVKM.

The gene calls are TRBV2 and TRBJ1-2, with D hard to call. CDR1 and CDR2 (germline): SNHLY, FYNNEI. The CDR3 extends over 11 amino acids. The V end lost 4 bases, the J end lost 8 bases, and 8 bases lay between the germline ends. The CDR3 spells CASSVILGYTF. CDR3 DNA: TGTGCCAGCAGTGTTATTTTGGGCTACACCTTC.

The J gene is TRBJ2-5, the V gene TRBV6-6; TRBD1 matches at 7 bases. The CDR3 loop spans 14 amino acids. V was clipped by 4 bases and J by 5 bases; unmatched bases: 7. Looked up from germline, CDR1 is MNHNY and CDR2 is SVGAGI (reference sequence). The CDR3 loop is CASSLGQPLETQYF. For the CDR3, the DNA is TGTGCCAGCAGTTTGGGACAGCCTCTTGAGACCCAGTACTTC.

V is TRBV14 and J is TRBJ1-1; possible D gene TRBD1, 5 bases. The germline gives CDR1 SGHDN, CDR2 FVKESK. V was cut by 3 bases and J by 1 base, with 9 bases left in between. This CDR3 comprises 14 residues. The CDR3 bases are TGTGCCAGCAGCCACCAGGGCGGGAACACTGAAGCTTTCTTT. It translates to CASSHQGGNTEAFF.

The chain couples TRBV5-1 to TRBJ2-7; TRBD1 aligns across 8 bases. The CDR3 consists of 16 residues. J lost 0 bases, V lost 4 bases, and 9 bases had no gene match. Germline CDR1 is SGHRS and CDR2 is YFSETQ. The CDR3 DNA sequence: TGCGCCAGCAGCACTGGCCCGACAGGGGACTCCTACGAGCAGTACTTC. Its translation: CASSTGPTGDSYEQYF. The variable domain in full, with the rest retrieved from reference TRBV5-1 and TRBJ2-7, is KAGVTQTPRYLIKTRGQQVTLSCSPISGHRSVSWYQQTPGQGLQFLFEYFSETQRNKGNFPGRFSGRQFSNSRSEMNVSTLELGDSALYLCASSTGPTGDSYEQYFGPGTRLTVT.

The chain combines TRBV5-1 with TRBJ2-5, with 9 positions matching TRBD2. CDR3 length equals 16 residues. Germline CDR1 SGHRS, CDR2 YFSETQ. Trimming cost V 2 bases and J 2 bases; bases outside gene matches: 7. The CDR3 DNA follows: TGCGCCAGCAGCTTCAGTAGCGGGAGTGGGCAAGAGACCCAGTACTTC. Its protein product is CASSFSSGSGQETQYF.

This clone appeared a few times. This chain links TRBV6-6 with TRBJ2-2; perhaps TRBD2 as D (5 bases). Germline loops: CDR1 MNHNY, CDR2 SVGAGI (reference sequence). With 2 bases removed from V and 3 bases from J, the gap between germline ends came to 13 bases. The CDR3 is made up of 16 amino acids. Written as DNA, the CDR3 is TGTGCCAGCAGTTACGGACTCAGGTTAGACACCGGGGAGCTGTTTTTT. Its translation is CASSYGLRLDTGELFF.

This clone was observed a handful of times. Distinct nucleotide sequences in the sample also encode this CDR3. This chain's CDR3 is CASSLAETQYF. The DNA for the CDR3 is TGCGCCAGCAGCTTGGCTGAGACCCAGTACTTC. The chain couples TRBV5-1 to TRBJ2-5; D remains ambiguous. V lost 0 bases, J lost 5 bases, and 2 bases lay in between. Germline assignment: CDR1 SGHRS and CDR2 YFSETQ. CDR3 size: 11 residues. Filled out from reference TRBV5-1 and TRBJ2-5, the complete variable domain reads KAGVTQTPRYLIKTRGQQVTLSCSPISGHRSVSWYQQTPGQGLQFLFEYFSETQRNKGNFPGRFSGRQFSNSRSEMNVSTLELGDSALYLCASSLAETQYFGPGTRLLVL.

This clone was seen many times. The chain is built from TRBV29-1 and TRBJ2-7; TRBD1 aligns across 8 bases. Trimming took 6 bases from V and 6 from J; bases not matched to a gene: 7. The CDR3 is made up of 12 amino acids. Germline V gene data show CDR1 as SQVTM and CDR2 as ANQGSEA. The CDR3 region is CSVAGQGGEQYF. In DNA form, the CDR3 reads TGCAGCGTGGCCGGACAGGGCGGCGAGCAGTACTTC.

This chain links TRBV5-5 with TRBJ1-4; the D gene is possibly TRBD1 (5 bases). Germline lookup yields CDR1 SGHKS and CDR2 YYEKEE (reference sequence). This CDR3 contains 15 residues. Trimming left V 3 bases short and J 7 bases short, with 16 bases between. The CDR3 DNA sequence: TGTGCCAGCAGCTGGGGGGTTGTCTTGAGTGAAAAACTGTTTTTT. Translating it yields CASSWGVVLSEKLFF. Full variable domain (outside the CDR3, taken from reference TRBV5-5 and TRBJ1-4): DAGVTQSPTHLIKTRGQQVTLRCSPISGHKSVSWYQQVLGQGPQFIFQYYEKEERGRGNFPDRFSARQFPNYSSELNVNALLLGDSALYLCASSWGVVLSEKLFFGSGTQLSVL.

This clone was detected only a few times. The chain carries TRBV14 and TRBJ2-7, with 13 bases matching TRBD2. CDR3 length: 17 residues. Germline-derived CDR1 and CDR2 are SGHDN and FVKESK. Germline trimming cut 1 base from V and 2 bases from J; bases unmatched to any gene: 5. CDR3 loop: CASSQARLAGGTYEQYF. The DNA for the CDR3 is TGTGCCAGCAGCCAAGCTAGACTAGCGGGAGGTACCTACGAGCAGTACTTC.

This rearrangement joins TRBV5-1 to TRBJ2-7; 10 bases line up with TRBD2. Looked up from germline, CDR1 is SGHRS and CDR2 is YFSETQ. This CDR3 spans 15 amino acids. Trimming cost V 0 bases and J 3 bases; bases outside gene matches: 3. In DNA, the CDR3 is TGCGCCAGCAGCTTGGAACTAGCGGGAAACTACGAGCAGTACTTC. It codes for CASSLELAGNYEQYF.

The V and J genes are TRBV7-2 and TRBJ2-7; 11 bases match TRBD2. After removal of 7 bases from V and 2 bases from J, the junction contained 10 bases not matched to a gene. Germline CDR1 is SGHTA and CDR2 is FQGNSA. This CDR3 has 16 amino acids. In nucleotides, the CDR3 is TGTGCCAGCACTCGCACCGGGACTAGCGGAACCTACGAGCAGTACTTC. Amino acid sequence: CASTRTGTSGTYEQYF.

V and J are TRBV5-6 and TRBJ2-5; the match to TRBD1 covers 7 bases. The CDR3 contains 15 residues. The germline V gene has CDR1 SGHDT and CDR2 YYEEEE. With 0 bases clipped from V and 3 bases from J, the junction kept 5 bases outside the gene matches. CDR3 loop: CASSLDIGGEETQYF. The CDR3 nucleotides read TGTGCCAGCAGCTTGGATATAGGGGGCGAAGAGACCCAGTACTTC.

The chain has TRBV19 and TRBJ2-2, with D possibly TRBD1 on 6 matching bases. The CDR3 is 15 residues long. The germline gives CDR1 LNHDA, CDR2 SQIVND (reference sequence). Between the trimmed V and J ends, which lost 7 bases and 4 bases, there was a span of 16 bases. This CDR3 reads CASTPSWTVTGELFF. The CDR3, as DNA: TGTGCCAGTACACCCTCCTGGACAGTCACCGGGGAGCTGTTTTTT.

The CDR3 DNA is TGTGCCAGCAGCCACGGACTAGCGGGAAGGGTGAACACCGGGGAGCTGTTTTTT. Its protein is CASSHGLAGRVNTGELFF. This sequence joins TRBV3-1 (or the pseudogene TRBV3-2) and TRBJ2-2; 12 nucleotides line up with TRBD2. The germline V gene has CDR1 LGHDT and CDR2 YNNKEL (reference sequence). The junction had 6 bases not matched to a gene; V was cut back by 3 bases and J by 1 base. CDR3 length: 18 amino acids.